This is a list of T cell receptor beta chains from one sample in a study of blood T cell repertoires in COVID-19. Repertoires were generated with immunoSEQ multiplex PCR, while TCRdb's copy carries only in-frame clones and drops some. This sample has about 94,000 clones, with around 90% found just once. Source material: peripheral blood. These receptors came from a woman over 75 with acute or convalescent COVID-19. The CDR3 runs from the conserved cysteine through the conserved F or W. Each record gives: D gene, V gene, clone size, J gene, CDR3 length, CDR3 protein, CDR3 DNA. The D gene is left open where the match is weak. Size is stated for part of the rows, as once, few or many counts, or as a class when the clone is expanded.

D gene: .
V gene: TRBV9
clone size: .
J gene: TRBJ1-1
CDR3 length: 13
CDR3 protein: CASSVSMNTEAFF
CDR3 DNA: TGTGCCAGCAGCGTGAGCATGAACACTGAAGCTTTCTTT

D gene: TRBD1
V gene: TRBV5-6
clone size: .
J gene: TRBJ1-5
CDR3 length: 13
CDR3 protein: CASSRTGGQPQHF
CDR3 DNA: TGTGCCAGCAGCCGGACAGGGGGCCAGCCCCAGCATTTT

D gene: TRBD1
V gene: TRBV7-8
clone size: .
J gene: TRBJ2-3
CDR3 length: 15
CDR3 protein: CASTSRDRGTDTQYF
CDR3 DNA: TGTGCCAGCACCTCCCGGGACAGGGGCACAGATACGCAGTATTTT

D gene: TRBD2
V gene: TRBV12-5
clone size: once
J gene: TRBJ2-1
CDR3 length: 20
CDR3 protein: CASGRQAIGTSGTSYNEQFF
CDR3 DNA: TGTGCTAGTGGTCGACAAGCAATAGGGACTAGCGGGACCTCCTACAATGAGCAGTTCTTC

D gene: .
V gene: TRBV5-4
clone size: .
J gene: TRBJ2-3
CDR3 length: 15
CDR3 protein: CASSPPGTSTDTQYF
CDR3 DNA: TGTGCCAGCAGCCCGCCCGGGACTAGCACAGATACGCAGTATTTT

D gene: .
V gene: TRBV10-2
clone size: .
J gene: TRBJ1-4
CDR3 length: 13
CDR3 protein: CASLPATNEKLFF
CDR3 DNA: TGCGCCAGCCTTCCCGCAACTAATGAAAAACTGTTTTTT

D gene: .
V gene: TRBV19
clone size: .
J gene: TRBJ1-3
CDR3 length: 16
CDR3 protein: CASSINIRVSGNTIYF
CDR3 DNA: TGTGCCAGTAGTATTAATATCCGAGTCTCTGGAAACACCATATATTTT

D gene: .
V gene: TRBV7-8
clone size: .
J gene: TRBJ1-6
CDR3 length: 18
CDR3 protein: CASSRGLERLSYNSPLHF
CDR3 DNA: TGTGCCAGCAGCCGTGGACTGGAACGTCTCTCCTATAATTCACCCCTCCACTTT

D gene: .
V gene: TRBV19
clone size: .
J gene: TRBJ1-5
CDR3 length: 13
CDR3 protein: CASSRGFNQPQHF
CDR3 DNA: TGTGCCAGTAGCCGGGGTTTTAATCAGCCCCAGCATTTT

D gene: .
V gene: TRBV10-3
clone size: .
J gene: TRBJ1-1
CDR3 length: 12
CDR3 protein: CAISPKNTEAFF
CDR3 DNA: TGTGCCATCAGTCCAAAGAACACTGAAGCTTTCTTT

D gene: .
V gene: TRBV19
clone size: once
J gene: TRBJ1-5
CDR3 length: 15
CDR3 protein: CASSISRLSLSTQHF
CDR3 DNA: TGTGCCAGTAGTATATCCAGGTTAAGCCTCAGTACCCAGCATTTT

D gene: TRBD1
V gene: TRBV5-6
clone size: .
J gene: TRBJ1-2
CDR3 length: 15
CDR3 protein: CASSSRGQRLIGYTF
CDR3 DNA: TGTGCCAGCAGCTCTAGGGGACAGCGTCTCATAGGCTACACCTTC

D gene: .
V gene: TRBV19
clone size: .
J gene: TRBJ1-5
CDR3 length: 13
CDR3 protein: CASSMPPGKPQHF
CDR3 DNA: TGTGCCAGTAGTATGCCCCCAGGGAAGCCCCAGCATTTT

D gene: .
V gene: TRBV10-3
clone size: once
J gene: TRBJ1-1
CDR3 length: 14
CDR3 protein: CAIRRGQLNTEAFF
CDR3 DNA: TGTGCCATCAGGCGAGGGCAATTGAACACTGAAGCTTTCTTT